This TCR beta chain was obtained from a study of T cells in tuberculosis. Clones were read by immunoSEQ multiplex PCR, and TCRdb kept only the in-frame ones, dropping some. The data hold 45,000 or so clones, with 90% to 95% observed a single time. CDR3 length equals 17 residues. V shed 0 bases, J shed 6 bases, and the junction held 9 bases outside the gene matches. Germline V CDR1 and CDR2: LGHNA, YNFKEQ. Sequencing input: PBMCs. This TCR was recovered from a donor between 10 and 35 years old with latent tuberculosis or without tuberculosis infection. The chain recombines TRBV4-2 with TRBJ2-5; 11 nucleotides align to TRBD1. This CDR3 is CASSQDLGQGASKTQYF. The DNA for the CDR3 is TGTGCCAGCAGCCAAGATCTAGGACAGGGGGCTTCGAAGACCCAGTACTTC.